Presented here are 17 T cell receptor beta chains from one specimen sequenced in a study of human T cells and chemical hapten exposure. A single record per CDR3 protein comes from TCRdb applying MiXCR to the RACE reads. Of tens of thousands of distinct CDR3 sequences in the sample, more than 8% are singletons; the top ten hold approximately 24%. Noted time point: patch test 3, about 24 weeks after DPC sensitization. Indicated treatment: therapeutic diphenylcyclopropenone sensitization with weekly scalp DPC. Unseparated into fractions, whole blood served as the source from which total RNA was extracted. Sequencing was performed on whole blood, taken in connection with sensitization to the hapten diphenylcyclopropenone (DPC). Source of these receptors: a man in his fifties or sixties with alopecia areata. Some clones in this sample may be carry-over from other donors' samples.

In its sample, this clonotype was seen many times. The V call is TRBV28, the J call TRBJ1-1, with D possibly TRBD1 on 6 matching bases. Trimming shortened V by 6 bases and J by 1 base, and 9 bases separated the two germline ends. CDR1 and CDR2 from the germline V gene are MDHEN and SYDVKM. The CDR3 extends over 13 amino acids. In DNA form, the CDR3 reads TGTGCCAGCAGGGTGACAGGGAACACTGAAGCTTTCTTT. Its translation is CASRVTGNTEAFF.

This chain uses TRBV30 with TRBJ2-2, with 9 nucleotides matching TRBD1. Germline V gene lookup returns CDR1 GTSNPN and CDR2 SVGIG (reference sequence). The J segment lost 5 bases and the V segment lost 4 bases, leaving 2 bases of the junction unmatched. The CDR3 consists of 13 residues. CDR3: CAWTGQGTGELFF. In nucleotides, the CDR3 is TGTGCCTGGACAGGACAGGGGACCGGGGAGCTGTTTTTT.

At least ten counts were recorded for this clonotype. The chain is built from TRBV7-9 and TRBJ1-4; D may be TRBD1 (5 bases). The V gene's germline CDR1 is SEHNR and CDR2 FQNEAQ (reference sequence). V lost 3 bases, J lost 8 bases, and 10 bases lay in between. The CDR3 extends over 13 amino acids. As DNA, the CDR3 is TGTGCCAGCAGCTTGGTGTCAGGGGAAAAACTGTTTTTT. Amino acid sequence: CASSLVSGEKLFF.

The CDR3 nucleotides are TGCGCCAGCAGCGCCGGACCCGAACAGCCCCAGCATTTT. Protein: CASSAGPEQPQHF. The V gene is TRBV5-1, the J gene TRBJ1-5; D ambiguous. The CDR3 runs to 13 residues. With 4 bases removed from V and 7 bases from J, the gap between germline ends came to 12 bases. Germline V lookup: CDR1 SGHRS, CDR2 YFSETQ.

This clonotype was seen at least ten times. The chain is built from TRBV3-1 and TRBJ1-5; no clear D gene. The CDR3 spans 15 residues. V was shortened by 0 bases and J by 0 bases, with 6 bases between the two germline ends. The V gene's germline CDR1 is LGHDT and CDR2 YNNKEL (reference sequence). DNA of the CDR3: TGTGCCAGCAGCCAAGACTCGGTTAGCAATCAGCCCCAGCATTTT. Translation: CASSQDSVSNQPQHF.

This clonotype was recorded at least ten times. The V call is TRBV18, the J call TRBJ2-1; tentative D call: TRBD2 (5 bases). The germline V gene has CDR1 KGHSH and CDR2 LQKENI. V dropped 6 bases and J dropped 7 bases, with 16 bases sitting between them. The CDR3 has 14 residues. CDR3 loop: CASSPTAPGNEQFF. The DNA for the CDR3 is TGTGCCAGCTCCCCAACCGCCCCGGGGAATGAGCAGTTCTTC.

V is TRBV12-3 or TRBV12-4 and J is TRBJ1-2; D uncertain. The V end lost 2 bases, the J end lost 2 bases, and 9 bases lay between the germline ends. CDR3 length: 14 amino acids. The CDR3 nucleotides read TGTGCCAGCAGTTTACCCCCGGGGAACTATGGCTACACCTTC. Its translation: CASSLPPGNYGYTF.

The rearrangement joins TRBV20-1 to TRBJ2-7; D ambiguous. Deletions cut 2 bases from V and 1 base from J, with 9 bases between. Germline values: CDR1 DFQATT, CDR2 SNEGSKA (reference sequence). This CDR3 region has 13 residues. This CDR3 reads CSARSWGSYEQYF. The CDR3 nucleotides are TGCAGTGCTAGAAGTTGGGGATCCTACGAGCAGTACTTC.

This clonotype was detected many times. J is TRBJ1-5 and V is TRBV7-8; unclear D gene. Germline V CDR1 and CDR2: SGHVS, FQNEAQ. V dropped 5 bases and J dropped 3 bases, with 11 bases sitting between them. This CDR3 spans 14 amino acids. CDR3 DNA sequence: TGTGCCAGCAGCCCGGGTCTTAACAATCAGCCCCAGCATTTT. It codes for CASSPGLNNQPQHF.

This clonotype has just a few counts. This chain joins TRBV6-2 or TRBV6-3 and TRBJ2-3, with 8 bases aligning to TRBD1. With V trimmed by 6 bases and J by 4 bases, 0 bases remained unmatched. The CDR3 length is 12 residues. Germline V gene data show CDR1 as MNHEY and CDR2 as SVGEGT. The CDR3 region is CASRQGADTQYF. CDR3 nucleotide sequence: TGTGCCAGCAGACAGGGGGCAGATACGCAGTATTTT.

This clonotype was picked up many times. V is TRBV5-8 and J is TRBJ2-7; the D gene is possibly TRBD1 (5 bases). In germline, CDR1 is SGHTS, CDR2 YDEGEE. The CDR3 is made up of 13 amino acids. Deletions cut 0 bases from V and 3 bases from J, with 7 bases between. DNA for the CDR3: TGTGCCAGCAGCTTGGACAGGAGCTACGAGCAGTACTTC. It is translated as CASSLDRSYEQYF.

A few counts support this clonotype. The J gene is TRBJ2-4, the V gene TRBV4-1; D is tentatively TRBD1 or TRBD2 (5 bases each). The CDR3 consists of 14 residues. V lost 2 bases and J lost 6, with 11 bases in between. The germline gives CDR1 MGHRA, CDR2 YSYEKL. This chain's CDR3 is CASSQLTGLNIQYF. In nucleotides, the CDR3 is TGCGCCAGCAGCCAATTGACGGGGCTAAACATTCAGTACTTC.

In DNA form, the CDR3 reads TGTGCCAGCACCTGGACAGGGACGAACACTGAAGCTTTCTTT. Encoded protein: CASTWTGTNTEAFF. The chain has TRBV12-3 or TRBV12-4 and TRBJ1-1; TRBD1 aligns across 8 bases. The CDR3 sequence is 14 residues long. Germline trimming cut 7 bases from V and 1 base from J; bases unmatched to any gene: 5.

V is TRBV5-1 and J is TRBJ2-5, with D perhaps TRBD1 or TRBD2 (5 bases each). Trimming stripped 2 bases from V and 7 bases from J, with 12 bases between. The CDR3 loop spans 13 amino acids. The germline V gene encodes CDR1 SGHRS and CDR2 YFSETQ. In DNA form, the CDR3 reads TGCGCCAGCAGCTTAGGCAGGGAGTCGACCCAGTACTTC. It encodes CASSLGRESTQYF.

This clonotype was seen only a few times. The rearrangement uses TRBV29-1 and TRBJ2-1; D ambiguous. V shed 2 bases and J shed 0 bases, with 8 bases lying between them. In germline, CDR1 is SQVTM, CDR2 ANQGSEA. The CDR3 length is 14 residues. In DNA, the CDR3 is TGCAGCGTTGAAACCCGGAGCTCCTACAATGAGCAGTTCTTC. This gives the protein CSVETRSSYNEQFF.

This clonotype was picked up a small number of times. The chain combines TRBV12-5 with TRBJ1-5; D gene ambiguous. This CDR3 has 13 residues. Germline V lookup: CDR1 LGHNT, CDR2 FRNRAP. Trimming cost V 1 base and J 3 bases, with 4 bases left between them. The CDR3 sequence: CASGLGTNQPQHF. As DNA, the CDR3 is TGTGCTAGTGGTTTGGGGACCAATCAGCCCCAGCATTTT.

This clonotype came up many times. The V and J genes are TRBV4-3 and TRBJ2-2; maybe TRBD1 (5 bases). This CDR3 is 16 amino acids long. Trimming cost V 3 bases and J 0 bases, with 11 bases left between them. The germline V gene encodes CDR1 LGHNA and CDR2 YSLEER. The DNA for the CDR3 is TGCGCCAGCAGCCAGGAACAGGCCCCGAACACCGGGGAGCTGTTTTTT. Translating it yields CASSQEQAPNTGELFF.